A selection of T cell receptor beta chains follows, all from one sample in a study of T cell responses to AZD1222 COVID-19 vaccine. Sequencing used immunoSEQ multiplex PCR; TCRdb keeps in-frame clones, though not all of them. The sample gives roughly 200,000 clones, around 88% of which show up once; about 7.2% is in the top ten. This material consisted of peripheral blood, taken on day 0 of AZD1222 vaccination. The source of these receptors is an adult in good health. Both conserved end residues are part of each CDR3. Each record gives: J gene, clone size, D gene, V gene, CDR3 protein, CDR3 DNA. A D gene is named only where the DNA matches it firmly. The size of a clone is reported for some rows only, either as once, few or many, or as a class for expanded clones.

>TRBJ1-3|-|-|TRBV5-1
CASSLAGTSGNTIYF
TGCGCCAGCAGCTTGGCAGGGACCTCTGGAAACACCATATATTTT
>TRBJ2-3|-|TRBD2|TRBV5-1
CASSLPGLAASDTQYF
TGCGCCAGCAGCTTACCGGGACTAGCGGCATCTGATACGCAGTATTTT
>TRBJ2-1|-|TRBD1|TRBV30
CAWSPPGGHYNEQFF
TGTGCCTGGAGTCCGCCAGGGGGCCACTACAATGAGCAGTTCTTC
>TRBJ2-2|-|-|TRBV28
CASSWVARGGELFF
TGTGCCAGCAGTTGGGTGGCTCGCGGAGGGGAGCTGTTTTTT
>TRBJ1-2|-|TRBD1|TRBV2
CASSTDRGPSGYTF
TGTGCCAGCAGCACCGACAGGGGACCGAGTGGCTACACCTTC
>TRBJ1-6|few|TRBD1|TRBV25-1
CASSEYGGGLGSPLHF
TGTGCCAGCAGTGAATACGGAGGGGGCTTGGGCTCACCCCTCCACTTT
>TRBJ1-3|-|TRBD1|TRBV10-1
CASSPTGAGNTIYF
TGCGCCAGCAGCCCTACAGGGGCTGGAAACACCATATATTTT
>TRBJ1-2|-|-|TRBV2
CASVPDRNYGYTF
TGTGCCAGCGTTCCAGACAGAAACTATGGCTACACCTTC
>TRBJ1-4|-|-|TRBV4-1
CASSQPLRGSREKLFF
TGCGCCAGCAGCCAACCGCTCAGGGGAAGTCGTGAAAAACTGTTTTTT
>TRBJ2-5|-|-|TRBV7-9
CASSLDGLGGLGTQYF
TGTGCCAGCAGCTTAGATGGACTTGGGGGATTAGGGACCCAGTACTTC
>TRBJ2-1|-|TRBD2|TRBV7-6
CASSHPTPSAGGHNEQFF
TGTGCCAGCAGCCATCCCACCCCTAGCGCGGGGGGGCACAATGAGCAGTTCTTC
>TRBJ1-2|-|-|TRBV28
CASSPTLNGQRASGYTF
TGTGCCAGCAGCCCTACCCTCAATGGACAGCGGGCATCGGGCTACACCTTC
>TRBJ1-5|-|TRBD1|TRBV27
CASSLGTGQPQHF
TGTGCCAGCAGTCTCGGGACAGGTCAGCCCCAGCATTTT
>TRBJ1-6|-|TRBD1|TRBV27
CASSSPTGGNSPLHF
TGTGCCAGCAGTTCCCCGACAGGGGGAAATTCACCCCTCCACTTT
>TRBJ1-5|-|-|TRBV24-1
CATSDSGADNQPQHF
TGTGCCACCAGTGATTCTGGGGCCGACAATCAGCCCCAGCATTTT
>TRBJ1-1|-|TRBD1|TRBV25-1
CASSESGGSLNTEAFF
TGTGCCAGCAGTGAATCAGGGGGTAGCTTGAACACTGAAGCTTTCTTT
>TRBJ2-7|-|-|TRBV6-1
CASSEAQGAPDEQYF
TGTGCCAGCAGTGAAGCGCAAGGGGCGCCGGACGAGCAGTACTTC
>TRBJ1-1|-|-|TRBV9
CASSVSPTNTEAFF
TGTGCCAGCAGCGTTTCTCCGACTAACACTGAAGCTTTCTTT
>TRBJ2-7|-|TRBD1|TRBV11-3
CASSRLPRGQGEQYF
TGTGCCAGCAGCCGTCTGCCCAGGGGGCAAGGGGAGCAGTACTTC
>TRBJ2-7|-|TRBD1|TRBV4-2
CASSPRPGQGVEQYF
TGTGCCAGCAGCCCGCGCCCGGGACAGGGGGTCGAGCAGTACTTC
>TRBJ2-7|-|-|TRBV4-1
CASSHGGLLSYEQYF
TGCGCCAGCAGCCACGGGGGGCTTCTTTCCTACGAGCAGTACTTC
>TRBJ1-2|-|TRBD1|TRBV6-5
CASTPSGTAYGYTF
TGTGCCAGCACACCATCCGGGACAGCTTATGGCTACACCTTC
>TRBJ1-3|-|-|TRBV19
CASTKTGTGNTIYF
TGTGCCAGTACAAAAACAGGGACTGGAAACACCATATATTTT
>TRBJ1-2|-|-|TRBV21-1
CASSKDRGHYGYTF
TGTGCCAGCAGCAAGGACAGGGGTCACTATGGCTACACCTTC
>TRBJ2-7|-|-|TRBV10-3
CAISESDYEQYF
TGTGCCATCAGTGAGTCGGACTACGAGCAGTACTTC
>TRBJ1-1|-|-|TRBV10-2
CASSEPPQDAGWAFF
TGCGCCAGCAGTGAACCCCCCCAGGATGCTGGATGGGCTTTCTTT
>TRBJ2-7|-|-|TRBV11-1
CASSFPEEVGDKQYF
TGTGCCAGCAGCTTCCCAGAGGAGGTAGGGGACAAGCAGTACTTC
>TRBJ2-5|-|-|TRBV25-1
CASSARGATRETQYF
TGTGCCAGCAGTGCCCGGGGGGCTACTCGGGAGACCCAGTACTTC
>TRBJ1-6|-|-|TRBV28
CASRLSRWDNSPLHF
TGTGCCAGCAGACTATCGAGGTGGGATAATTCACCCCTCCACTTT
>TRBJ2-7|-|TRBD1|TRBV10-3
CAISTSHDRGGEQYF
TGTGCCATCAGTACCAGCCATGACAGGGGAGGTGAGCAGTACTTC
>TRBJ2-5|-|TRBD2|TRBV27
CASSHPGRRGETQYF
TGTGCCAGCAGCCACCCGGGACGGCGGGGGGAGACCCAGTACTTC
>TRBJ1-1|-|TRBD1|TRBV28
CASPGQGARGAEAFF
TGTGCCAGCCCGGGACAGGGGGCTAGGGGCGCTGAAGCTTTCTTT
>TRBJ2-2|-|-|TRBV27
CASLGNTGELFF
TGTGCCAGCTTAGGGAACACCGGGGAGCTGTTTTTT
>TRBJ2-5|-|-|TRBV4-1
CASSQEEAQGSRGETQYF
TGCGCCAGCAGCCAAGAAGAGGCGCAGGGGAGTCGAGGAGAGACCCAGTACTTC
>TRBJ2-5|few|TRBD2|TRBV4-3
CASSGGGAETQYF
TGCGCCAGCAGCGGGGGAGGGGCTGAGACCCAGTACTTC
>TRBJ2-5|once|-|TRBV5-1
CASSLTEYQYQETQYF
TGCGCCAGCAGCTTGACAGAATACCAGTACCAAGAGACCCAGTACTTC
>TRBJ2-7|-|-|TRBV14
CASSRDLAGEQYF
TGTGCCAGCAGCCGCGACCTCGCTGGGGAGCAGTACTTC
>TRBJ2-3|-|-|TRBV11-2
CASSLVPESTDTQYF
TGTGCCAGCAGCTTAGTCCCAGAGAGCACAGATACGCAGTATTTT
>TRBJ1-1|-|-|TRBV2
CASKLTGRTEAFF
TGTGCCAGCAAACTTACAGGGCGAACTGAAGCTTTCTTT
>TRBJ1-5|-|TRBD1|TRBV5-3
CATPTGEWSSNQPQHF
TGTGCCACCCCGACAGGGGAATGGTCGAGCAATCAGCCCCAGCATTTT
>TRBJ1-1|-|-|TRBV7-8
CASSLGTGSEAFF
TGTGCCAGCAGCTTAGGAACAGGATCTGAAGCTTTCTTT
>TRBJ1-2|-|-|TRBV12-3/TRBV12-4
CASSSSNYGYTF
TGTGCCAGCAGTTCATCTAACTATGGCTACACCTTC
>TRBJ2-7|-|-|TRBV29-1
CSVEHGDSSYEQYF
TGCAGCGTTGAACACGGCGATTCCAGCTACGAGCAGTACTTC
>TRBJ2-1|-|TRBD2|TRBV29-1
CSVEYLAGGGEQFF
TGCAGCGTTGAATACCTGGCGGGGGGTGGTGAGCAGTTCTTC
>TRBJ2-3|once|-|TRBV5-5
CASSLPDSTDTQYF
TGTGCCAGCAGCTTACCAGATAGCACAGATACGCAGTATTTT